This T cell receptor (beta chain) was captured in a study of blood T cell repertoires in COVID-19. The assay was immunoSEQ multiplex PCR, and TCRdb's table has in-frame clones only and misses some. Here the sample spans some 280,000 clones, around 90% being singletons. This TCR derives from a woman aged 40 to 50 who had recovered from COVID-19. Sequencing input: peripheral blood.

CDR3 loop: CASSEGWTGEEGYTF. The CDR3 DNA sequence: TGTGCCAGCAGCGAAGGGTGGACAGGGGAGGAGGGCTACACCTTC. The gene calls are TRBV3-1 (or the pseudogene TRBV3-2) and TRBJ1-2; 9 positions agree with TRBD1. V lost 5 bases, J lost 8 bases, and 12 bases stayed unmatched. The CDR3 has 15 residues. Germline loops: CDR1 LGHDT, CDR2 YNNKEL (reference sequence).